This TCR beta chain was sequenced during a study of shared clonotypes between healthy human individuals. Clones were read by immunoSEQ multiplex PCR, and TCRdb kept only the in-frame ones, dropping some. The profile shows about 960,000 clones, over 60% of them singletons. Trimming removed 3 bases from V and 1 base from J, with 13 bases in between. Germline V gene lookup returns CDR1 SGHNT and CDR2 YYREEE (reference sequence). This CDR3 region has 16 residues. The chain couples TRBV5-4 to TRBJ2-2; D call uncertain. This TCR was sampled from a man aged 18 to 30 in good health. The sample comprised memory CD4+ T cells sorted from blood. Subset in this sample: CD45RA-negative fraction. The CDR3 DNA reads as TGTGCCAGCAGCTCCTCCGGACCAGGGAACACCGGGGAGCTGTTTTTT. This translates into CASSSSGPGNTGELFF.